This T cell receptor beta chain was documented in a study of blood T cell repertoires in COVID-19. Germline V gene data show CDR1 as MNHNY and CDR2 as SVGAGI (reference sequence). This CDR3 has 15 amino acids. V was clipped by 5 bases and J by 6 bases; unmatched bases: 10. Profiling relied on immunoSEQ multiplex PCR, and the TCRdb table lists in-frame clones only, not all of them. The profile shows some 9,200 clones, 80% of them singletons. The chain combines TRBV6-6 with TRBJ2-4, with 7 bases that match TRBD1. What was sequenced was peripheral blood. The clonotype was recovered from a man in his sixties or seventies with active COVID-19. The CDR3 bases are TGTGCCAGCAGTCCAGAGACAGGGCGTGGAAACATTCAGTACTTC. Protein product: CASSPETGRGNIQYF.